One and the same sample provided the 18 T cell receptor beta chains below, sequenced in a study of T cell responses to AZD1222 COVID-19 vaccine. Sequencing was performed with immunoSEQ multiplex PCR; in TCRdb, only in-frame clones are kept and a portion is missing. The sample comprises hundreds of thousands of clones, roughly 91% of which are singletons, and 0.95% to 1.1% rests with the top ten. The source was peripheral blood, collected on day 0 of MenACWY control vaccination. Receptors were obtained from an adult in good health.

This chain connects TRBV29-1 to TRBJ1-1, with TRBD1 identical over 7 bases. This CDR3 has 13 residues. With V trimmed by 7 bases and J by 1 base, 6 bases remained unmatched. Looked up from germline, CDR1 is SQVTM and CDR2 is ANQGSEA. CDR3 nucleotides: TGCAGCGGTACCGGGACAGCGAACACTGAAGCTTTCTTT. Its protein product is CSGTGTANTEAFF.

The chain employs TRBV12-3 or TRBV12-4 and TRBJ1-1, with D perhaps matching TRBD1 (5 bases). The CDR3 totals 12 residues. Trimming stripped 7 bases from V and 7 bases from J, with 13 bases between. The CDR3 DNA sequence: TGTGCCAGCACCCCCGGGGCCGGTGAAGCTTTCTTT. Its translation: CASTPGAGEAFF.

This clone has just one count. This rearrangement joins TRBV3-1 (or the pseudogene TRBV3-2) to TRBJ1-4; the match to TRBD1 covers 7 bases. This CDR3 is built from 13 residues. Germline trimming cut 4 bases from V and 8 bases from J; bases unmatched to any gene: 4. Germline CDR1 and CDR2: LGHDT and YNNKEL (reference sequence). The DNA of the CDR3 is TGTGCCAGCAGCCCAGGGGGGAGGGAAAAACTGTTTTTT. As protein: CASSPGGREKLFF.

The gene calls are TRBV19 and TRBJ1-5; D remains ambiguous. The CDR3 has 16 residues. V lost 0 bases and J 4 bases, leaving 13 bases between the germline ends. CDR1 is LNHDA, CDR2 SQIVND, per germline (reference sequence). The CDR3 here is CASSIDQASGNQPQHF. The CDR3 region has the DNA TGTGCCAGTAGTATAGATCAGGCCTCGGGGAATCAGCCCCAGCATTTT. Filled out from reference TRBV19 and TRBJ1-5, the complete variable domain reads DGGITQSPKYLFRKEGQNVTLSCEQNLNHDAMYWYRQDPGQGLRLIYYSQIVNDFQKGDIAEGYSVSREKKESFPLTVTSAQKNPTAFYLCASSIDQASGNQPQHFGDGTRLSIL.

This sequence joins TRBV7-8 and TRBJ1-5, with D perhaps matching TRBD1 (6 bases). The V gene's germline CDR1 is SGHVS and CDR2 FQNEAQ. V shed 2 bases and J shed 0 bases, with 14 bases lying between them. The CDR3 covers 17 residues. CDR3 nucleotides: TGTGCCAGCAGCTTATTAGGGACATTGAATAGCAATCAGCCCCAGCATTTT. It translates to CASSLLGTLNSNQPQHF.

The chain links TRBV30 to TRBJ1-3, with TRBD1 as a possible D gene (5 bases). Germline V gene sequence: CDR1 GTSNPN, CDR2 SVGIG (reference sequence). V lost 5 bases, J lost 5 bases, and 7 bases lay in between. This CDR3 comprises 11 residues. In DNA form, the CDR3 reads TGTGCCTGGGGGGCCAGAAACACCATATATTTT. It is translated as CAWGARNTIYF. The full variable domain, in which reference TRBV30 and TRBJ1-3 provide the parts outside the CDR3, is SQTIHQWPATLVQPVGSPLSLECTVEGTSNPNLYWYRQAAGRGLQLLFYSVGIGQISSEVPQNLSASRPQDRQFILSSKKLLLSDSGFYLCAWGARNTIYFGEGSWLTVV.

This chain uses TRBV9 with TRBJ1-6, with D hard to call. Trimming took off 5 bases at V and 0 bases at J, with 15 bases between the two ends. CDR3 size: 17 residues. CDR1 and CDR2 (germline): SGDLS, YYNGEE. CDR3 bases: TGTGCCAGCAGAGACGGGCCTTCGAGCTCCTATAATTCACCCCTCCACTTT. Residues: CASRDGPSSSYNSPLHF.

CDR3 nucleotide sequence: TGTGCCAGCAGCTACGGACGGGTTGAAAAACTGTTTTTT. Translation gives CASSYGRVEKLFF. The chain joins TRBV5-6 to TRBJ1-4; D gene ambiguous. The CDR3 runs to 13 residues. Germline lookup yields CDR1 SGHDT and CDR2 YYEEEE. V lost 3 bases and J lost 7, with 10 bases in between. Looking up the rest from reference TRBV5-6 and TRBJ1-4 gives the full variable domain: DAGVTQSPTHLIKTRGQQVTLRCSPKSGHDTVSWYQQALGQGPQFIFQYYEEEERQRGNFPDRFSGHQFPNYSSELNVNALLLGDSALYLCASSYGRVEKLFFGSGTQLSVL.

V and J are TRBV18 and TRBJ1-4; no definite D call. Per the germline V gene, CDR1 is KGHSH and CDR2 is LQKENI. This CDR3 spans 13 amino acids. Trimming stripped 1 base from V and 4 bases from J, with 4 bases between. In DNA form, the CDR3 reads TGTGCCAGCTCACCACGGAATAATGAAAAACTGTTTTTT. Residues: CASSPRNNEKLFF.

The V call is TRBV4-2, the J call TRBJ2-1; 11 nucleotides agree with TRBD2. CDR3 length: 19 amino acids. Germline CDR1 LGHNA, CDR2 YNFKEQ. J gave up 8 bases and V 0 bases, and 15 bases lay outside the gene matches. In DNA, the CDR3 is TGTGCCAGCAGCCAAGATCGTAGCGGGGGGGACTACCCGACCTATGAGCAGTTCTTC. Translated: CASSQDRSGGDYPTYEQFF.

The table lists this clone with a count of one. In DNA form, the CDR3 reads TGTGCCAGCAGCTTAGGGGACCTCGCTGGAAACACCATATATTTT. Encoded protein: CASSLGDLAGNTIYF. The chain recombines TRBV7-9 with TRBJ1-3; weak D call: TRBD1 (5 bases). This CDR3 is built from 15 residues. V dropped 1 base and J dropped 2 bases, with 9 bases sitting between them. From germline, CDR1 is SEHNR and CDR2 FQNEAQ (reference sequence). The variable domain in full, completed from reference TRBV7-9 and TRBJ1-3, reads DTGVSQNPRHKITKRGQNVTFRCDPISEHNRLYWYRQTLGQGPEFLTYFQNEAQLEKSRLLSDRFSAERPKGSFSTLEIQRTEQGDSAMYLCASSLGDLAGNTIYFGEGSWLTVV.

The chain couples TRBV6-5 to TRBJ1-5, with D perhaps TRBD1 (5 bases). The CDR3 has 13 amino acids. The V gene's germline CDR1 is MNHEY and CDR2 SVGAGI. V gave up 8 bases and J gave up 7 bases, with 15 bases separating them. CDR3 region: CASSTRDLQPQHF. The DNA for the CDR3 is TGTGCCAGCTCAACCAGGGACCTCCAGCCCCAGCATTTT.

The chain joins TRBV11-2 to TRBJ2-7; 8 bases align to TRBD1. CDR1 is SGHAT, CDR2 FQNNGV, per germline. The CDR3 loop spans 14 amino acids. V lost 3 bases to trimming and J lost 3 bases; unmatched junction nucleotides: 4. The CDR3 loop is CASSFGQGVYEQYF. The CDR3 DNA reads TGTGCCAGCAGCTTCGGACAGGGTGTCTACGAGCAGTACTTC. The full variable domain, its missing parts supplied by reference TRBV11-2 and TRBJ2-7, is EAGVAQSPRYKIIEKRQSVAFWCNPISGHATLYWYQQILGQGPKLLIQFQNNGVVDDSQLPKDRFSAERLKGVDSTLKIQPAKLEDSAVYLCASSFGQGVYEQYFGPGTRLTVT.

V is TRBV7-2 and J is TRBJ2-1, with 8 positions matching TRBD2. Germline V gene lookup returns CDR1 SGHTA and CDR2 FQGNSA. The CDR3 runs to 15 residues. The ends lost 5 bases at V and 3 bases at J; junction bases unmatched: 6. CDR3 in amino acids: CASSARAGDYNEQFF. CDR3 DNA sequence: TGTGCCAGCAGCGCTCGAGCGGGGGACTACAATGAGCAGTTCTTC.

The chain employs TRBV5-1 and TRBJ2-3; the match to TRBD2 covers 7 bases. Trimming cost V 1 base and J 5 bases; bases outside gene matches: 10. CDR1 and CDR2 (germline): SGHRS, YFSETQ. This CDR3 spans 16 amino acids. Here the CDR3 DNA reads TGCGCCAGCAGCTTGTACCAGCGGGGTGGGGTAGATACGCAGTATTTT. Its translation is CASSLYQRGGVDTQYF.

This chain connects TRBV3-1 (or the pseudogene TRBV3-2) to TRBJ1-3; D remains unclear. The V end lost 4 bases, the J end lost 7 bases, and 17 bases lay between the germline ends. Germline V gene data show CDR1 as LGHDT and CDR2 as YNNKEL (reference sequence). The CDR3 length is 15 residues. CDR3 residues: CASSRDLALGNTIYF. CDR3 bases: TGTGCCAGCAGCCGCGACCTCGCTCTGGGGAACACCATATATTTT.

The V call is TRBV3-1 (or the pseudogene TRBV3-2), the J call TRBJ2-5; unclear D gene. The CDR3 sequence is 14 residues long. V lost 3 bases and J lost 5, with 13 bases in between. CDR1 LGHDT and CDR2 YNNKEL come from the germline V gene (reference sequence). Written as DNA, the CDR3 is TGTGCCAGCAGCCAGAGAGCCACGGTGGAGACCCAGTACTTC. It is translated as CASSQRATVETQYF.

The genes are TRBV6-5 and TRBJ1-1; TRBD1 matches at 8 bases. There are 13 residues in the CDR3. Germline values: CDR1 MNHEY, CDR2 SVGAGI. V shed 6 bases and J 4 bases; nucleotides not matched to a gene: 4. CDR3 in DNA: TGTGCCAGCAGGTTACAGGGGGTCACTGAAGCTTTCTTT. Translating it yields CASRLQGVTEAFF.